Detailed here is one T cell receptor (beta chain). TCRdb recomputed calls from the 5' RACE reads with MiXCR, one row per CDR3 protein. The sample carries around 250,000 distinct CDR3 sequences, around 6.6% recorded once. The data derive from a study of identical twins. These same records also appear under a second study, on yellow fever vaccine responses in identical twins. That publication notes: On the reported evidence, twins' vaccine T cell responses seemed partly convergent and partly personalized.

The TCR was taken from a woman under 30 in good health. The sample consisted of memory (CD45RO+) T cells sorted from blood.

CDR3 sequence: CASSLKGRMFF. The CDR3 nucleotides read TGTGCCAGCAGTTTGAAGGGTCGAATGTTTTTT. The rearrangement links TRBV28 to TRBJ2-2; no clear D gene. V was clipped by 3 bases and J by 15 bases, with 11 bases between them. Germline assignment: CDR1 MDHEN and CDR2 SYDVKM. The CDR3 contains 11 residues. Drawing the rest from reference TRBV28 and TRBJ2-2, the complete variable domain is DVKVTQSSRYLVKRTGEKVFLECVQDMDHENMFWYRQDPGLGLRLIYFSYDVKMKEKGDIPEGYSVSREKKERFSLILESASTNQTSMYLCASSLKGRMFFGEGSRLTVL.